These T cell receptor beta chains were read from a single sample in a study of CD8 T cells in ankylosing spondylitis. MiXCR, applied by TCRdb to the 5' RACE reads, yields one record per CDR3 protein. The sample includes around 91,000 distinct CDR3 sequences, around 8.3% of them seen just once. Sequencing was performed on blood, either unsorted or a sorted T cell fraction (not recorded which). These receptors were obtained from a male donor with ankylosing spondylitis. Each CDR3 is given with its conserved first and last residue. The D gene is left open where the match is weak. Not every row has a clone size; where given, it reads once, few, many or a size class.

TRBV12-3/TRBV12-4	NA	NA	TRBJ2-2	CASRYTSAGELFF	TGTGCCAGCAGGTATACTAGTGCCGGGGAGCTGTTTTTT
TRBV10-3	NA	many	TRBJ2-5	CAIQDQVETQYF	TGTGCCATACAGGACCAAGTTGAGACCCAGTACTTC
TRBV4-2	NA	few	TRBJ2-1	CASSQASGPYNEQFF	TGTGCCAGCAGCCAAGCCTCGGGACCATACAATGAGCAGTTCTTC
TRBV21-1	NA	NA	TRBJ2-5	CARWGRGSPVPGQETQYF	NA
TRBV28	TRBD1	NA	TRBJ2-3	CASSFLHRGQGDTQYF	TGTGCCAGCAGTTTTTTGCATAGGGGACAGGGAGATACGCAGTATTTT
TRBV7-9	NA	many	TRBJ1-1	CASSPGGSPAEAFF	TGTGCCAGCAGCCCCGGAGGGTCCCCAGCTGAAGCTTTCTTT
TRBV7-9	NA	few	TRBJ2-1	CASSPGQANEQFF	TGTGCCAGCAGCCCCGGGCAAGCAAATGAGCAGTTCTTC
TRBV11-1	NA	few	TRBJ1-3	CASSNGGVRPGSGNTIYF	TGTGCCAGCAGTAACGGAGGGGTAAGACCAGGCTCTGGAAACACCATATATTTT
TRBV12-3/TRBV12-4	NA	NA	TRBJ1-2	CASTLPGRGLSYGYTF	TGTGCCAGCACCCTCCCTGGGCGGGGGCTCAGCTATGGCTACACCTTC
TRBV14	NA	few	TRBJ2-3	CASSLSSTDTQYF	TGTGCCAGCAGCCTCTCGAGCACAGATACGCAGTATTTT
TRBV29-1	NA	few	TRBJ2-6	CSVSTGTGANVLTF	TGCAGCGTGTCCACAGGGACGGGGGCCAACGTCCTGACTTTC
TRBV9	TRBD2	many	TRBJ2-1	CASSPGLASNNEQFF	TGTGCCAGCAGCCCGGGACTAGCGTCGAATAATGAGCAGTTCTTC
TRBV10-1	NA	few	TRBJ2-7	CASSAEFTSYEQYF	TGCGCCAGCTCAGCTGAATTCACCTCCTACGAGCAGTACTTC
TRBV12-3/TRBV12-4	NA	NA	TRBJ2-1	CASSSLLAGNEQFF	TGTGCCAGCAGTTCCTTACTTGCGGGAAATGAGCAGTTCTTC
TRBV6-5	TRBD1	many	TRBJ1-2	CASSYTTGGEGYTF	TGTGCCAGCAGTTACACGACAGGGGGCGAAGGCTACACCTTC
TRBV13	TRBD2	many	TRBJ2-1	CASSAGTSGIGDNEQFF	TGTGCCAGCAGCGCGGGGACTAGCGGGATTGGGGACAATGAGCAGTTCTTC
TRBV12-3/TRBV12-4	TRBD2	few	TRBJ2-2	CASSLGWREGPGTGELFF	TGTGCCAGCAGTCTTGGCTGGAGGGAGGGCCCTGGCACCGGGGAGCTGTTTTTT
TRBV27	NA	few	TRBJ2-7	CASSFSPSYEQYF	TGTGCCAGCAGTTTTAGTCCCTCCTACGAGCAGTACTTC
TRBV5-1	NA	NA	TRBJ2-3	CASSPVQVLIKDTQYF	TGCGCCAGCAGCCCCGTACAGGTTCTGATTAAGGATACGCAGTATTTT
TRBV27	NA	few	TRBJ2-2	CASSNSGELFF	TGTGCCAGCAGTAATTCCGGGGAGCTGTTTTTT
TRBV24-1	NA	many	TRBJ2-1	CATSEAGFWEQFF	TGTGCCACCAGTGAGGCGGGGTTCTGGGAGCAGTTCTTC
TRBV9	NA	many	TRBJ2-5	CASSVQDGETQYF	TGTGCCAGCAGCGTACAGGATGGAGAGACCCAGTACTTC
TRBV11-2	NA	few	TRBJ2-7	CASRVQLNYEQYF	TGTGCCAGCCGGGTACAGCTAAACTACGAGCAGTACTTC
TRBV12-3/TRBV12-4	NA	many	TRBJ2-2	CATQPYTGELFF	TGTGCCACCCAACCTTACACCGGGGAGCTGTTTTTT
TRBV12-3/TRBV12-4	NA	many	TRBJ2-2	CASSLLGAGGDTGELFF	TGTGCCAGCAGTTTACTGGGAGCAGGGGGGGACACCGGGGAGCTGTTTTTT
TRBV7-6	NA	NA	TRBJ1-1	CASSPGATNTEAFF	TGTGCCAGCAGCCCTGGGGCTACGAACACTGAAGCTTTCTTT
TRBV7-9	NA	NA	TRBJ2-7	CASSPPAGNEQYF	TGTGCCAGCAGCCCGCCAGCCGGGAACGAGCAGTACTTC
TRBV5-1	TRBD1	NA	TRBJ1-1	CASSGDRVRSEAFF	TGCGCCAGCAGCGGTGACAGGGTACGGAGTGAAGCTTTCTTT
TRBV12-3/TRBV12-4	TRBD2	few	TRBJ2-1	CASSRVPSGYNEQFF	TGTGCCAGCAGTCGGGTTCCTAGCGGCTACAATGAGCAGTTCTTC